The 5 T cell receptor beta chains presented below share a single source sample, sequenced in a study of shared T cell receptors in the human thymus. Clones were read by immunoSEQ multiplex PCR, and TCRdb kept only the in-frame ones, dropping some. Among some 700,000 clones listed, around nine tenths were seen once. In addition, the sample was reused for a study of human thymus T cells.

Sequenced: thymocytes. The origin of the receptors is a boy in the first two years of life with a congenital heart defect.

The V call is TRBV6-1, the J call TRBJ1-5, with D maybe TRBD1 (6 bases). The CDR3 has 18 residues. The V gene lost 0 bases and the J gene lost 1 base, with 16 bases spanning the gap. From germline, CDR1 is MNHNS and CDR2 SASEGT. CDR3 in amino acids: CASSEADSEIISNQPQHF. The CDR3 DNA sequence: TGTGCCAGCAGTGAAGCGGACAGCGAGATTATAAGCAATCAGCCCCAGCATTTT.

This clone came up a few times. The rearrangement joins TRBV14 to TRBJ2-3; 14 bases fit TRBD2. The germline CDR1 and CDR2 sequences are SGHDN and FVKESK. This CDR3 has 19 amino acids. The junction had 6 bases not matched to a gene; V was cut back by 1 base and J by 0 bases. This CDR3 is CASSQGGLAGEGSTDTQYF. DNA for the CDR3: TGTGCCAGCAGCCAAGGGGGACTAGCGGGAGAAGGGAGCACAGATACGCAGTATTTT.

The chain couples TRBV2 to TRBJ1-5; D ambiguous. V lost 1 base, J lost 0 bases, and 10 bases lay in between. The CDR3 runs to 16 residues. Germline CDR1 and CDR2: SNHLY and FYNNEI. The CDR3 DNA reads TGTGCCAGCAGTGAAGGGAGGGCGGTTAGCAATCAGCCCCAGCATTTT. This translates into CASSEGRAVSNQPQHF.

The V and J genes are TRBV11-2 and TRBJ2-1, with 8 positions matching TRBD2. CDR1 is SGHAT and CDR2 is FQNNGV in the germline V gene. This CDR3 comprises 19 residues. Trimming removed 4 bases from V and 4 bases from J; junction bases left unmatched: 18. CDR3 amino acids: CASSSSELAAYWSYNEQFF. CDR3 bases: TGTGCCAGCAGCTCGTCGGAACTAGCGGCCTACTGGAGTTACAATGAGCAGTTCTTC. Combining the CDR3 with reference TRBV11-2 and TRBJ2-1 gives the whole variable domain EAGVAQSPRYKIIEKRQSVAFWCNPISGHATLYWYQQILGQGPKLLIQFQNNGVVDDSQLPKDRFSAERLKGVDSTLKIQPAKLEDSAVYLCASSSSELAAYWSYNEQFFGPGTRLTVL.

The chain uses TRBV5-4 and TRBJ2-3, with TRBD2 identical over 8 bases. Germline V gene sequence: CDR1 SGHNT, CDR2 YYREEE (reference sequence). This CDR3 contains 14 residues. The V segment lost 9 bases and the J segment 4 bases; nucleotides outside the gene matches: 10. CDR3 amino acids: CATRSAGRADTQYF. DNA of the CDR3: TGTGCCACTAGGTCGGCCGGGAGGGCAGATACGCAGTATTTT. Full variable domain (remainder filled in from reference TRBV5-4 and TRBJ2-3): ETGVTQSPTHLIKTRGQQVTLRCSSQSGHNTVSWYQQALGQGPQFIFQYYREEENGRGNFPPRFSGLQFPNYSSELNVNALELDDSALYLCATRSAGRADTQYFGPGTRLTVL.